The 5 T cell receptor beta chains reported below all come from one sample, sequenced in a study of blood T cell repertoires in COVID-19. Clones were read by immunoSEQ multiplex PCR, and TCRdb kept only the in-frame ones, dropping some. The profile shows fewer than 140,000 clones, 70% to 75% of them singletons. The sample consisted of peripheral blood. Receptors originate from a human donor with acute or convalescent COVID-19. The donor label of this sample is uncertain.

There are a few counts of this clone. The gene calls are TRBV28 and TRBJ1-4, with 7 bases that match TRBD1. Germline V CDR1 and CDR2: MDHEN, SYDVKM. With V trimmed by 3 bases and J by 13 bases, 5 bases remained unmatched. This CDR3 contains 12 residues. Here the CDR3 DNA reads TGTGCCAGCAGTTTGGAGACAGGGCGACTGTTTTTT. This encodes CASSLETGRLFF.

The V and J genes are TRBV4-1 and TRBJ1-4; D is undetermined. Germline CDR1 MGHRA, CDR2 YSYEKL. With 8 bases removed from V and 4 bases from J, the gap between germline ends came to 17 bases. The CDR3 loop spans 15 amino acids. DNA of the CDR3: TGCGCCAGCCGCGAGGTCGGCCTTCTTAATGAAAAACTGTTTTTT. Translating gives CASREVGLLNEKLFF.

The chain recombines TRBV28 with TRBJ1-1, with 9 bases fitting TRBD1. V shed 4 bases and J 3 bases; nucleotides not matched to a gene: 6. Germline CDR1 is MDHEN and CDR2 is SYDVKM. The CDR3 covers 15 residues. This CDR3 is CASSWGTGRDTEAFF. The CDR3 nucleotides are TGTGCCAGCAGTTGGGGGACAGGGAGGGACACTGAAGCTTTCTTT. Full variable domain (missing parts from reference TRBV28 and TRBJ1-1): DVKVTQSSRYLVKRTGEKVFLECVQDMDHENMFWYRQDPGLGLRLIYFSYDVKMKEKGDIPEGYSVSREKKERFSLILESASTNQTSMYLCASSWGTGRDTEAFFGQGTRLTVV.

Only a few counts were recorded for this clone. The rearrangement links TRBV3-1 (or the pseudogene TRBV3-2) to TRBJ2-4, with D perhaps matching TRBD1 (6 bases). The V gene lost 4 bases and the J gene lost 0 bases, with 13 bases spanning the gap. The CDR3 runs 16 residues. The germline CDR1 and CDR2 sequences are LGHDT and YNNKEL (reference sequence). In DNA form, the CDR3 reads TGTGCCAGCAGCCCTGCAGGGGATCTAGCCAAAAACATTCAGTACTTC. This gives the protein CASSPAGDLAKNIQYF.

This chain links TRBV13 with TRBJ1-3; TRBD1 agrees at 11 bases. V was pared by 4 bases and J by 2 bases, with 10 bases of the junction left unmatched. The CDR3 is made up of 18 amino acids. The germline CDR1 and CDR2 sequences are PRHDT and FYEKMQ (reference sequence). CDR3 in amino acids: CASSSGPGQGVAGNTIYF. CDR3 DNA sequence: TGTGCCAGCAGCTCAGGTCCGGGACAGGGGGTGGCTGGAAACACCATATATTTT.